The subject of this entry is one T cell receptor beta chain. Its specificity is unknown. The CDR3 runs 15 residues. V lost 6 bases to trimming and J lost 10 bases, with 22 bases between them. Germline lookup yields CDR1 MNHNY and CDR2 SVGAGI (reference sequence). Selected positively for CCR7 and CD45RO-negative, naive CD8 cells excluded terminally differentiated effector memory CD45RA+ cells. The data are from a study of shared clonotypes between healthy human individuals. Whole-study context: The study used three CD4 naive, three CD4 memory, two CD8 naive and one CD8 memory plate per donor. Overall study findings and caveats: Generally, naive subsets came out with larger estimated richness than memory subsets. Owing to a small donor count, the genetic and exposure-history diversity represented was limited.

The assay was run at deep level. Clones were read by immunoSEQ multiplex PCR, and TCRdb kept only the in-frame ones, dropping some. In the table there are under 2,000,000 clones, about 95% of which are singletons. This chain connects TRBV6-6 to TRBJ1-5; possibly TRBD1 for D (5 bases). Sequenced sample: naive CD8+ T cells sorted from blood. The source is a man aged 18 to 30 in good health. Written as DNA, the CDR3 is TGTGCCAGCAGGCCATGGGGGGTTGCATCGAGTCCCCAGCATTTT. It encodes CASRPWGVASSPQHF.